This T cell receptor beta chain was captured in a study of T cell repertoires in cytomegalovirus infection. In the study overall: In public TCR beta signatures, there were indications of both CMV infection and matching HLA type. General study findings and limits: Ex vivo responses were dominated by HLA-C-restricted CMV-specific TCR beta clonotypes. Carriers of CMV and the relevant HLA type were discriminated by public TCR beta frequency.

A single record per CDR3 protein comes from TCRdb applying MiXCR to the reads. The table shows about half a million distinct CDR3 sequences, with 25% to 35% occurring only once. With V trimmed by 2 bases and J by 3 bases, 7 bases remained unmatched. The CDR3 has 15 amino acids. A note on this clonotype: What it binds is not known.

Here the sequenced sample was cultured PBMCs, taken from culture after CMV antigen stimulation. The chain uses TRBV12-3 or TRBV12-4 and TRBJ2-7; the match to TRBD2 covers 7 bases. The origin of this receptor is a human donor in good health (CMV status not recorded). Some clones in this sample may be carry-over from other donors' samples. The CDR3 protein is CASSLFGGSIYEQYF. In DNA form, the CDR3 reads TGTGCCAGCAGTTTATTCGGCGGGAGTATCTACGAGCAGTACTTC.